Presented here are 2 T cell receptor beta chains from one specimen sequenced in a study of shared clonotypes between healthy human individuals. Produced via immunoSEQ multiplex PCR; TCRdb's table is partial and in-frame only. This table has over a million clones, 70% to 80% appearing once. The sequencing input was memory CD4+ T cells from PBMCs. The subset was: CD45RA-negative fraction. The receptors were gathered from a man in his late teens or twenties in good health. Some clones in this sample may be carry-over from other donors' samples.

This clone was seen a handful of times. This chain uses TRBV7-9 with TRBJ1-1, with D perhaps matching TRBD1 (6 bases). The V gene lost 4 bases and the J gene lost 5 bases, with 11 bases spanning the gap. The germline V gene has CDR1 SEHNR and CDR2 FQNEAQ (reference sequence). This CDR3 contains 13 residues. The CDR3 coding sequence is TGTGCCAGCAGCTACGGGACAAGTACTGAAGCTTTCTTT. As protein: CASSYGTSTEAFF.

The CDR3 loop reads CSVGGTSGSSRTYEQYF. The CDR3 nucleotides read TGCAGCGTTGGCGGGACTAGCGGGAGTTCCCGCACCTACGAGCAGTACTTC. The chain combines TRBV29-1 with TRBJ2-7, with 14 nucleotides matching TRBD2. Germline CDR1 is SQVTM and CDR2 is ANQGSEA. V shed 4 bases, J shed 2 bases, and the junction held 10 bases outside the gene matches. CDR3 size: 17 residues.